The T cell receptor (beta chain) described here comes from a study of T cell responses to AZD1222 COVID-19 vaccine. Study-wide results and caveats: Donors skewed white British and female; clonal diversity was possibly underestimated. With dominance at 160-218 and 743-854, vaccine-associated CD4 TCRs spanned spike.

As for this clone: The antigen remains undetermined.

The protocol was immunoSEQ multiplex PCR, while the TCRdb copy is restricted to in-frame clones and leaves out a portion. The table includes some 50,000 clones, approximately 91% detected once. The CDR3 sequence is 16 residues long. Germline lookup yields CDR1 SEHNR and CDR2 FQNEAQ (reference sequence). V dropped 4 bases and J dropped 9; count of bases not matched to a gene: 12. This TCR was sampled from an adult who received the AZD1222 COVID-19 vaccine. V gene TRBV7-9 combines with J gene TRBJ1-6, with 7 bases that match TRBD1. The sample consisted of peripheral blood, taken 28 days after the second AZD1222 dose. CDR3 nucleotides: TGTGCCAGCAGCTCGAAGTCAGGGGGAATAGTTTCACCCCTCCACTTT. It translates to CASSSKSGGIVSPLHF.